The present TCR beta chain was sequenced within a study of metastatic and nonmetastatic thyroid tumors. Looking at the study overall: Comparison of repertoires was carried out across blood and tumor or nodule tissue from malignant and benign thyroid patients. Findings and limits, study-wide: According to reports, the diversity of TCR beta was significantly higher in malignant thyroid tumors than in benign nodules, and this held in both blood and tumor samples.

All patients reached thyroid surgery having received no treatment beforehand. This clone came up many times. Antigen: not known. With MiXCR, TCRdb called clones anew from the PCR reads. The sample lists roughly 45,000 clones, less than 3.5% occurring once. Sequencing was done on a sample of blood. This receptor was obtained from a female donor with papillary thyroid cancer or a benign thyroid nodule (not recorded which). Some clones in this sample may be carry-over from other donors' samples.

The CDR3 is CASTTWTGSIKGYTF. In DNA, the CDR3 is TGTGCCAGCACCACCTGGACAGGGTCGATTAAAGGGTACACCTTC. The chain carries TRBV12-3 or TRBV12-4 and TRBJ1-2, with 8 bases identical to TRBD1. V dropped 7 bases and J dropped 11; count of bases not matched to a gene: 18. The CDR3 spans 15 residues.